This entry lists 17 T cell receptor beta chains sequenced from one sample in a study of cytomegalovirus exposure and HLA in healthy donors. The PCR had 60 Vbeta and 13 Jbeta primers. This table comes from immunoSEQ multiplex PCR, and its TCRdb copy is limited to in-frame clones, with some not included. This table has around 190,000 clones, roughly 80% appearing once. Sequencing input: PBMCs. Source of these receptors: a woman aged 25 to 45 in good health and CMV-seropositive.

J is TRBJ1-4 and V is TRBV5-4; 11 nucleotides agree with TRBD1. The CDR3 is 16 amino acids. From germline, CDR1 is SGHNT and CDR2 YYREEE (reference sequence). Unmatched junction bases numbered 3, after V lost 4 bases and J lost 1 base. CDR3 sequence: CASSRTGGGTNEKLFF. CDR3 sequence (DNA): TGTGCCAGCAGCAGGACAGGGGGCGGAACTAATGAAAAACTGTTTTTT. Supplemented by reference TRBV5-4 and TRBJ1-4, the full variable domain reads ETGVTQSPTHLIKTRGQQVTLRCSSQSGHNTVSWYQQALGQGPQFIFQYYREEENGRGNFPPRFSGLQFPNYSSELNVNALELDDSALYLCASSRTGGGTNEKLFFGSGTQLSVL.

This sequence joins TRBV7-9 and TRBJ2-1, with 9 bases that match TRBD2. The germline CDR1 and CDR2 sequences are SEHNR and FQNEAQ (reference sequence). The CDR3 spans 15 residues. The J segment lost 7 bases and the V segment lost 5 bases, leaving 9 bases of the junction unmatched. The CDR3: CASSRTSAQDNEQFF. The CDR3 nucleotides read TGTGCCAGCAGCCGGACTAGCGCCCAGGATAATGAGCAGTTCTTC.

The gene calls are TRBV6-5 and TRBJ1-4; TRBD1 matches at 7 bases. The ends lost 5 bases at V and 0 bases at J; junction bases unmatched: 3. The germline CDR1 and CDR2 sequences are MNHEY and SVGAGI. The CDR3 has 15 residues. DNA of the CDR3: TGTGCCAGCAGTCCCCAGGGGGCAACTAATGAAAAACTGTTTTTT. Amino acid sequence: CASSPQGATNEKLFF.

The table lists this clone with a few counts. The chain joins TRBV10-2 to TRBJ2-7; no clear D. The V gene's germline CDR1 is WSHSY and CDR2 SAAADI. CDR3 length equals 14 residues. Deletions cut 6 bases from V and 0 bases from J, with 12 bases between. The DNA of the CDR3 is TGCGCCAGCAGGTCCAGGCCAAGCTCCTACGAGCAGTACTTC. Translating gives CASRSRPSSYEQYF.

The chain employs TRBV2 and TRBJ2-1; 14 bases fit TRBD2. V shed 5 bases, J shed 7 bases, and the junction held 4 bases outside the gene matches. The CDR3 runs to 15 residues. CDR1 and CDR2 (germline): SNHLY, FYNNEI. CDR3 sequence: CASSRLAGGLNEQFF. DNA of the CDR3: TGTGCCAGCAGTCGACTAGCGGGAGGGCTAAATGAGCAGTTCTTC.

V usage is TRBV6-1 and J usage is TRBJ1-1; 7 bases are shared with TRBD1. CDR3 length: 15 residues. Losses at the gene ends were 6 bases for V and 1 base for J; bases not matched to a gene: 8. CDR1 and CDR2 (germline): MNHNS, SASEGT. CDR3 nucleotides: TGTGCCAGCAGAACACAGGGGCGAAAGAACACTGAAGCTTTCTTT. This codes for CASRTQGRKNTEAFF.

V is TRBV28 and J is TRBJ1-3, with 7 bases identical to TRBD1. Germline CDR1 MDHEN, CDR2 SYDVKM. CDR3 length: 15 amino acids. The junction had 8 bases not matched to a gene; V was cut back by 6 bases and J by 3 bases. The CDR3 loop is CASRRQGTGGNTIYF. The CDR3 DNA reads TGTGCCAGCAGGCGACAGGGAACGGGTGGAAACACCATATATTTT.

CDR3: CASSPPAGGMNTEAFF. In DNA, the CDR3 is TGTGCCAGCAGTCCTCCGGCGGGGGGCATGAACACTGAAGCTTTCTTT. This chain connects TRBV27 to TRBJ1-1, with D tentatively TRBD1 (6 bases). The CDR3 is 16 amino acids. The germline V and J ends were trimmed by 5 bases and 0 bases, with 16 bases remaining between them. Germline V gene sequence: CDR1 MNHEY, CDR2 SMNVEV (reference sequence).

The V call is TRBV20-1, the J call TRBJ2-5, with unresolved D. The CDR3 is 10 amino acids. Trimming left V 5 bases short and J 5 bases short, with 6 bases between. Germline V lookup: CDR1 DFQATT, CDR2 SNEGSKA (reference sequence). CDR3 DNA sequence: TGCAGTGCTCCCCGGGAGACCCAGTACTTC. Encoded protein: CSAPRETQYF.

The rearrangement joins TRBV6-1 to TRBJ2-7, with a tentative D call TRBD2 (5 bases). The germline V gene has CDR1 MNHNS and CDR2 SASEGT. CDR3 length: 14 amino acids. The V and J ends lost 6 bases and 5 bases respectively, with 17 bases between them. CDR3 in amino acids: CASRDPGTDHEQYF. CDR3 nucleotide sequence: TGTGCCAGCAGGGACCCGGGAACCGACCACGAGCAGTACTTC.

The DNA of the CDR3 is TGCGCCAGCAGCTTGGGCTCGAGGGCGAACGGAAACACCATATATTTT. It yields the protein CASSLGSRANGNTIYF. This chain uses TRBV5-1 with TRBJ1-3; D gene unclear. The CDR3 has 16 amino acids. V lost 0 bases and J lost 4, with 14 bases in between. In germline, CDR1 is SGHRS, CDR2 YFSETQ.

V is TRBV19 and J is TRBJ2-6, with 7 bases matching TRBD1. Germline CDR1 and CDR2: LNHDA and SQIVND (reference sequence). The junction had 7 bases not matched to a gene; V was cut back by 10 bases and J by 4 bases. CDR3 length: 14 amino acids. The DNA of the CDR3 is TGTGCCACGGCCGAGGGGGCGGGGGCCAACGTCCTGACTTTC. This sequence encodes CATAEGAGANVLTF.

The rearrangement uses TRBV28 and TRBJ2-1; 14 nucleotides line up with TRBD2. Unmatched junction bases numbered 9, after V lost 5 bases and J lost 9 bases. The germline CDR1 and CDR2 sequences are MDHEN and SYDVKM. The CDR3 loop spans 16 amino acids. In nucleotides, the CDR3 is TGTGCCAGCAGTCCGTCCGGGACTAGCGGGAGCGGTGAGCAGTTCTTC. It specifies CASSPSGTSGSGEQFF.

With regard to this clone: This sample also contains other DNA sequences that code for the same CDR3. The CDR3 DNA sequence: TGCGCCAGCAGCCCGAGAGGGACTGGAAACACCATATATTTT. Protein sequence: CASSPRGTGNTIYF. V and J are TRBV4-1 and TRBJ1-3; no reliable D call. V lost 4 bases and J lost 2, with 9 bases in between. The CDR3 is made up of 14 amino acids. Germline CDR1 and CDR2: MGHRA and YSYEKL.

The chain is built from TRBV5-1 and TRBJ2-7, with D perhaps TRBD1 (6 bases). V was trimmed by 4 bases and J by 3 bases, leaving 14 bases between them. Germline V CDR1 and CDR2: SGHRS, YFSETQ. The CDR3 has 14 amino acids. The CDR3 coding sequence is TGCGCCAGCAGCCGCCCCGGGACATTCTACGAGCAGTACTTC. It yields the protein CASSRPGTFYEQYF.

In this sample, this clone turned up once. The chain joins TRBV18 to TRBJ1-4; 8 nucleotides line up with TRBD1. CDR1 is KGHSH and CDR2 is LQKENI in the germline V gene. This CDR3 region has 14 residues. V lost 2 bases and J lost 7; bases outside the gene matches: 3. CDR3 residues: CASSPGQGFEKLFF. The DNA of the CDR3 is TGTGCCAGCTCACCAGGACAGGGATTTGAAAAACTGTTTTTT.

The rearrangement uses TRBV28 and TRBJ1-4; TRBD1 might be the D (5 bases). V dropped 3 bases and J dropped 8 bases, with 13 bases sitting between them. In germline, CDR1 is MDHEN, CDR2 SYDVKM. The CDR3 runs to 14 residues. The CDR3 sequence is CASSLGEAVEKLFF. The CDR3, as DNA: TGTGCCAGCAGTTTGGGGGAGGCGGTCGAAAAACTGTTTTTT.